This entry lists 20 T cell receptor beta chains sequenced from one sample in a study of cytomegalovirus exposure and HLA in healthy donors. PCR used 60 Vbeta primers and 13 Jbeta primers. Method: immunoSEQ multiplex PCR; TCRdb's copy keeps in-frame clones and lacks some. The data contain 120,000 or so clones, over 65% of them singletons. The sequenced sample was PBMCs. The receptors shown here come from a man aged 40-49 years in good health and CMV-seropositive.

This clone was detected only a few times. The chain joins TRBV5-1 to TRBJ2-3; TRBD2 agrees at 7 bases. This CDR3 is 16 amino acids long. Trimming took 1 base from V and 3 from J; bases not matched to a gene: 8. Germline V lookup: CDR1 SGHRS, CDR2 YFSETQ. CDR3 in DNA: TGCGCCAGCAGCTTGACTGGAGGTAGCGGGACAGATACGCAGTATTTT. Its translation is CASSLTGGSGTDTQYF.

The V call is TRBV19, the J call TRBJ1-1; 9 bases match TRBD1. The CDR3 sequence is 15 residues long. J lost 1 base, V lost 4 bases, and 4 bases had no gene match. Per the germline V gene, CDR1 is LNHDA and CDR2 is SQIVND (reference sequence). The DNA of the CDR3 is TGTGCCAGTAGTAGCGGGGGACAGGGGAACACTGAAGCTTTCTTT. This sequence encodes CASSSGGQGNTEAFF.

The V and J genes are TRBV7-8 and TRBJ1-5, with D possibly TRBD1 on 6 matching bases. The germline V and J ends were trimmed by 4 bases and 3 bases, with 13 bases remaining between them. There are 15 residues in the CDR3. Germline V lookup: CDR1 SGHVS, CDR2 FQNEAQ. The CDR3 DNA follows: TGTGCCAGCAGCTCTTTCGGACAGAACAATCAGCCCCAGCATTTT. Its protein product is CASSSFGQNNQPQHF.

This clone was observed a handful of times. The chain employs TRBV5-4 and TRBJ1-2; 9 bases match TRBD1. This CDR3 comprises 16 residues. The junction had 5 bases not matched to a gene; V was cut back by 2 bases and J by 0 bases. Germline CDR1 reads SGHNT; CDR2 reads YYREEE (reference sequence). The DNA for the CDR3 is TGTGCCAGCAGCTTTTGGGACAGGGTGACTAACTATGGCTACACCTTC. Its protein is CASSFWDRVTNYGYTF.

The chain employs TRBV11-2 and TRBJ2-2; D remains unclear. The CDR3 has 17 residues. Trimming cost V 1 base and J 2 bases, with 14 bases left between them. CDR1 and CDR2 from the germline V gene are SGHAT and FQNNGV. CDR3 protein: CASSLGDSARNTGELFF. The CDR3 nucleotides read TGTGCCAGCAGCTTAGGAGACTCGGCCCGCAACACCGGGGAGCTGTTTTTT.

Notes on this clone: Other nucleotide sequences from this sample produce the same CDR3. This chain uses TRBV7-2 with TRBJ1-2; no clear D. CDR1 is SGHTA, CDR2 FQGNSA, per germline. Deletions cut 5 bases from V and 8 bases from J, with 12 bases between. CDR3 length equals 12 residues. Here the CDR3 reads CASSPTGGGYTF. The CDR3 coding sequence is TGTGCCAGCAGCCCCACGGGAGGGGGCTACACCTTC.

The chain links TRBV4-3 to TRBJ2-7; 8 bases line up with TRBD2. V shed 2 bases and J 2 bases; nucleotides not matched to a gene: 5. Germline V gene sequence: CDR1 LGHNA, CDR2 YSLEER. The CDR3 loop spans 15 amino acids. CDR3 in DNA: TGCGCCAGCAGCCAATTTATAGCGGGAACCTACGAGCAGTACTTC. Protein sequence: CASSQFIAGTYEQYF.

The chain has TRBV4-1 and TRBJ2-3; 8 bases fit TRBD1. This CDR3 region has 15 residues. The V segment lost 5 bases and the J segment 4 bases; nucleotides outside the gene matches: 8. Germline CDR1 and CDR2: MGHRA and YSYEKL. CDR3 region: CASSEDRALADTQYF. CDR3 nucleotides: TGCGCCAGCAGCGAGGACAGGGCGCTCGCAGATACGCAGTATTTT.

The count of this clone is one. The chain joins TRBV7-8 to TRBJ2-7; 12 bases agree with TRBD2. CDR1 SGHVS and CDR2 FQNEAQ come from the germline V gene. This CDR3 spans 15 amino acids. V was pared by 7 bases and J by 2 bases, with 6 bases of the junction left unmatched. CDR3 protein: CASTRLAGATYEQYF. In DNA, the CDR3 is TGTGCCAGCACTAGACTAGCGGGGGCTACCTACGAGCAGTACTTC. The full variable domain, with the rest looked up from reference TRBV7-8 and TRBJ2-7, is GAGVSQSPRYKVAKRGQDVALRCDPISGHVSLFWYQQALGQGPEFLTYFQNEAQLDKSGLPSDRFFAERPEGSVSTLKIQRTQQEDSAVYLCASTRLAGATYEQYFGPGTRLTVT.

This chain joins TRBV7-8 and TRBJ1-2; D is ambiguous. The CDR3 extends over 13 amino acids. Trimming shortened V by 2 bases and J by 4 bases, and 8 bases separated the two germline ends. The germline V gene encodes CDR1 SGHVS and CDR2 FQNEAQ. The CDR3, as DNA: TGTGCCAGCAGCTTATTCGAGGGCTATGGCTACACCTTC. Translating it yields CASSLFEGYGYTF.

The chain links TRBV4-1 to TRBJ2-5, with TRBD2 matching over 7 bases. V shed 2 bases and J 3 bases; nucleotides not matched to a gene: 6. Germline V gene data show CDR1 as MGHRA and CDR2 as YSYEKL. The CDR3 contains 15 residues. The CDR3 loop reads CASSQPTGGKETQYF. CDR3 nucleotides: TGCGCCAGCAGCCAACCCACCGGGGGGAAAGAGACCCAGTACTTC.

This clone was seen more than once but under ten times. The chain uses TRBV2 and TRBJ2-3; a possible D gene is TRBD2 (5 bases). CDR1 SNHLY and CDR2 FYNNEI come from the germline V gene. Trimming stripped 3 bases from V and 1 base from J, with 11 bases between. The CDR3 is 15 amino acids. The CDR3 coding sequence is TGTGCCAGCAGTGAGTCGGGGATCGGCACAGATACGCAGTATTTT. As protein: CASSESGIGTDTQYF.

The CDR3 protein is CATSRGGGTTTEQYF. The CDR3 bases are TGTGCCACCAGCAGGGGAGGGGGGACTACGACCGAGCAGTACTTC. The V gene is TRBV15, the J gene TRBJ2-7, with D possibly TRBD2 on 7 matching bases. This CDR3 contains 15 residues. Germline V lookup: CDR1 LNHNV, CDR2 YYDKDF (reference sequence). Trimming stripped 3 bases from V and 6 bases from J, with 18 bases between.

In this sample, this clone turned up once. The chain recombines TRBV15 with TRBJ1-4; maybe TRBD1 (5 bases). The CDR3 consists of 15 residues. The ends were cut back, 0 bases at V and 4 bases at J, with 9 bases in the middle. CDR1 LNHNV and CDR2 YYDKDF come from the germline V gene (reference sequence). The DNA for the CDR3 is TGTGCCACCAGCAGAGAGGGGCACGGTAATGAAAAACTGTTTTTT. This translates into CATSREGHGNEKLFF.

The chain carries TRBV28 and TRBJ1-2; maybe TRBD1 (5 bases). The CDR3 has 16 residues. The V gene lost 5 bases and the J gene lost 8 bases, with 24 bases spanning the gap. CDR1 is MDHEN, CDR2 SYDVKM, per germline. CDR3 coding DNA: TGTGCCAGCAGTCCGGGGGGTGGGTTCCGCTCGGAGGGCTACACCTTC. It specifies CASSPGGGFRSEGYTF.

The chain combines TRBV5-1 with TRBJ1-1; 8 positions agree with TRBD1. CDR3 length: 14 residues. The ends lost 4 bases at V and 5 bases at J; junction bases unmatched: 7. In germline, CDR1 is SGHRS, CDR2 YFSETQ. The CDR3 bases are TGCGCCAGCAGCATCGACAGGGGAGGGACTGAAGCTTTCTTT. It is translated as CASSIDRGGTEAFF.

This chain uses TRBV5-4 with TRBJ1-2; D call uncertain. The ends were cut back, 2 bases at V and 4 bases at J, with 9 bases in the middle. Per germline, CDR1 SGHNT and CDR2 YYREEE (reference sequence). This CDR3 region has 13 residues. In nucleotides, the CDR3 is TGTGCCAGCAGCTTTTTTGGAGGCTATGGCTACACCTTC. This translates into CASSFFGGYGYTF.

V is TRBV19 and J is TRBJ2-3; TRBD2 might be the D (5 bases). The CDR3 extends over 14 amino acids. Germline-derived CDR1 and CDR2 are LNHDA and SQIVND (reference sequence). Trimming took 7 bases from V and 4 from J, leaving 15 bases between them. CDR3 DNA sequence: TGTGCCAGTACCTCTTCCGGGATCCCAGATACGCAGTATTTT. Its translation: CASTSSGIPDTQYF.

This chain's CDR3 is CASTVGTETYGYTF. The CDR3 region has the DNA TGTGCCAGCACCGTCGGGACAGAGACCTATGGCTACACCTTC. V is TRBV28 and J is TRBJ1-2, with 7 nucleotides matching TRBD1. CDR1 is MDHEN and CDR2 is SYDVKM in the germline V gene. V was clipped by 7 bases and J by 4 bases; unmatched bases: 9. The CDR3 length is 14 residues.

The count of this clone is one. The gene calls are TRBV30 and TRBJ2-1, with D possibly TRBD1 on 5 matching bases. The CDR3 runs to 10 residues. Germline loops: CDR1 GTSNPN, CDR2 SVGIG (reference sequence). Trimming took off 8 bases at V and 5 bases at J, with 7 bases between the two ends. The chain's CDR3 is CATGNNEQFF. The CDR3 region has the DNA TGTGCCACAGGTAACAATGAGCAGTTCTTC.